Presented here are 20 T cell receptor beta chains from one specimen sequenced in a study of identical twins (dated by TCRdb to the mid-2010s). To prepare the library, 5' RACE was applied. Sequencing was performed on an Illumina HiSeq 2000. The public reads were reanalyzed by TCRdb: fastp trimming at Q25, MiXCR alignment, in-frame beta chains only. Entries are consolidated by CDR3 protein sequence, retaining the most common genes and DNA. The sample data list hundreds of thousands of distinct CDR3 sequences, and less than 25% of these were observed just once. The ten largest make up about 4.5% of the sample. The sample was also linked to a second study, of T cells expressing NK-cell markers.

The sample taken for sequencing was PBMCs. The receptor source for this set is a woman under 30 in good health.

There are many counts of this clonotype. The rearrangement joins TRBV20-1 to TRBJ1-2, with D possibly TRBD1 on 5 matching bases. The CDR3 spans 13 residues. Germline V gives CDR1 DFQATT, CDR2 SNEGSKA (reference sequence). The V end lost 5 bases, the J end lost 8 bases, and 18 bases lay between the germline ends. CDR3 nucleotides: TGCAGTGCTCCCCCAGTGGGAGGGGAGGGCTACACCTTC. This encodes CSAPPVGGEGYTF.

The count of this clonotype is one. The chain carries TRBV20-1 and TRBJ2-7, with 11 bases identical to TRBD2. V trimming: 5 bases; J trimming: 2 bases; junction bases outside the gene matches: 14. This CDR3 is 17 amino acids long. Germline CDR1 DFQATT, CDR2 SNEGSKA (reference sequence). The DNA for the CDR3 is TGCAGTGCTCACATTGGGGCTAGCGGGGGGACAACCTACGAGCAGTACTTC. Residues: CSAHIGASGGTTYEQYF.

This clonotype was seen ten or more times. J is TRBJ2-5 and V is TRBV12-3 or TRBV12-4; the D gene is possibly TRBD1 (5 bases). Trimming shortened V by 5 bases and J by 1 base, and 14 bases separated the two germline ends. CDR3 length: 15 amino acids. The CDR3 loop is CASSTDRLVQETQYF. The CDR3 nucleotides read TGTGCCAGCAGTACTGACAGATTGGTCCAAGAGACCCAGTACTTC.

This clonotype was picked up many times. J is TRBJ2-5 and V is TRBV12-3 or TRBV12-4; D is possibly TRBD1 or TRBD2 (5 bases each). CDR3 length equals 14 residues. Trimming removed 3 bases at V and 3 bases at J, with 11 bases between. This CDR3 reads CASSLMGREETQYF. For the CDR3, the DNA is TGTGCCAGCAGTTTGATGGGGCGGGAAGAGACCCAGTACTTC.

V and J are TRBV20-1 and TRBJ2-2, with D perhaps matching TRBD1 (5 bases). Germline V CDR1 and CDR2: DFQATT, SNEGSKA (reference sequence). This CDR3 comprises 14 residues. Trimming removed 4 bases at V and 5 bases at J, with 14 bases between. The chain's CDR3 is CSATQGRETGELFF. The CDR3 region has the DNA TGCAGTGCTACTCAGGGAAGAGAGACCGGGGAGCTGTTTTTT.

This clonotype came up a few times. The J gene is TRBJ2-5, the V gene TRBV7-2; the match to TRBD2 covers 10 bases. This CDR3 has 17 amino acids. Germline loops: CDR1 SGHTA, CDR2 FQGNSA. V trimming: 3 bases; J trimming: 5 bases; junction bases outside the gene matches: 12. The CDR3 loop is CASSFPLDGSGGETQYF. CDR3 DNA: TGTGCCAGCAGCTTCCCTTTGGATGGTAGCGGGGGGGAGACCCAGTACTTC. The whole variable domain, filled in from reference TRBV7-2 and TRBJ2-5, reads GAGVSQSPSNKVTEKGKDVELRCDPISGHTALYWYRQSLGQGLEFLIYFQGNSAPDKSGLPSDRFSAERTGGSVSTLTIQRTQQEDSAVYLCASSFPLDGSGGETQYFGPGTRLLVL.

This clonotype showed up just a few times. V and J are TRBV20-1 and TRBJ1-5, with D possibly being TRBD1 (5 bases). Germline V gives CDR1 DFQATT, CDR2 SNEGSKA (reference sequence). The germline V and J ends were trimmed by 4 bases and 3 bases, with 19 bases remaining between them. CDR3 length equals 16 residues. The CDR3 region is CSAILSPGPNNQPQHF. CDR3 nucleotides: TGCAGTGCTATACTTAGTCCGGGGCCCAACAATCAGCCCCAGCATTTT.

This clonotype was counted a few times. The rearrangement joins TRBV7-9 to TRBJ2-7, with D maybe TRBD2 (6 bases). Looked up from germline, CDR1 is SEHNR and CDR2 is FQNEAQ (reference sequence). V lost 1 base and J lost 7, with 14 bases in between. There are 14 residues in the CDR3. The DNA for the CDR3 is TGTGCCAGCAGCTTAGGCGGGCTTGCGGGAGAGCAGTACTTC. The encoded protein is CASSLGGLAGEQYF.

The chain couples TRBV10-3 to TRBJ2-3, with a possible D match to TRBD2 (7 bases). Trimming removed 2 bases from V and 3 bases from J, with 15 bases in between. Germline assignment: CDR1 ENHRY and CDR2 SYGVKD. CDR3 length: 16 residues. In DNA form, the CDR3 reads TGTGCCATCAGTGAGGGAGGGGGGGGCCGGACAGATACGCAGTATTTT. It specifies CAISEGGGGRTDTQYF.

The V and J genes are TRBV10-3 and TRBJ2-3; D uncertain. This CDR3 spans 15 amino acids. V lost 0 bases and J 0 bases, leaving 7 bases between the germline ends. Per germline, CDR1 ENHRY and CDR2 SYGVKD. CDR3 nucleotide sequence: TGTGCCATCAGTGAGTCGGCAGAAAGCACAGATACGCAGTATTTT. Translated, it gives CAISESAESTDTQYF.

The chain links TRBV6-5 to TRBJ2-1, with 8 bases matching TRBD2. The CDR3 has 16 amino acids. Germline V gene sequence: CDR1 MNHEY, CDR2 SVGAGI. V was clipped by 1 base and J by 8 bases; unmatched bases: 10. The CDR3 DNA follows: TGTGCCAGCAGTTACTGGGATATTAGCGGGATCGATGAGCAGTTCTTC. Translation gives CASSYWDISGIDEQFF.

The V and J genes are TRBV4-2 and TRBJ2-1; 8 bases match TRBD1. The CDR3 runs 16 residues. Germline V lookup: CDR1 LGHNA, CDR2 YNFKEQ. The V segment lost 1 base and the J segment 1 base; nucleotides outside the gene matches: 3. CDR3 loop: CASSQVGDRSYNEQFF. CDR3 nucleotides: TGTGCCAGCAGCCAAGTTGGGGACAGGTCCTACAATGAGCAGTTCTTC.

This clonotype showed up just a few times. The CDR3 protein is CASSYAPRGSYEQYF. The CDR3 region has the DNA TGTGCCAGCAGTTACGCTCCCAGAGGCTCCTACGAGCAGTACTTC. The chain employs TRBV6-5 and TRBJ2-7; D call uncertain. The CDR3 contains 15 residues. The V end was cut by 2 bases, the J end by 0 bases, with 11 bases between. Germline lookup yields CDR1 MNHEY and CDR2 SVGAGI.

Worth noting for this clonotype: Just one base apart from a much larger clone, this may be a read error. The J gene is TRBJ2-1, the V gene TRBV27; the D gene is possibly TRBD1 (5 bases). This CDR3 region has 13 residues. The germline gives CDR1 MNHEY, CDR2 SMNVEV (reference sequence). V gave up 6 bases and J gave up 3 bases, with 9 bases separating them. CDR3 sequence (DNA): TGTGCCAGCAGCTCGGACATCTACAATGAGCAGTTCTTC. Translating gives CASSSDIYNEQFF.

The CDR3 nucleotides are TGTGCCAGCAGCCAAGGGGGTGCAGGCGGCGGGGAGCTGTTTTTT. Its protein product is CASSQGGAGGGELFF. The rearrangement uses TRBV3-1 and TRBJ2-2, with no clear D. Germline V gene sequence: CDR1 LGHDT, CDR2 YNNKEL (reference sequence). Trimming cost V 1 base and J 7 bases, with 13 bases left between them. The CDR3 consists of 15 residues.

The CDR3 nucleotides are TGTGCCACCAGCGTGGGGACAGGGCGACCCGGGGAGCTGTTTTTT. This gives the protein CATSVGTGRPGELFF. The V and J genes are TRBV15 and TRBJ2-2; 9 bases line up with TRBD1. The CDR3 is made up of 15 amino acids. CDR1 LNHNV and CDR2 YYDKDF come from the germline V gene (reference sequence). The trim removed 5 bases at V and 6 bases at J, leaving 7 bases unmatched.

At least ten counts were recorded for this clonotype. This chain connects TRBV10-3 to TRBJ1-6; D unresolved. The CDR3 is 12 residues long. V dropped 6 bases and J dropped 5 bases, with 5 bases sitting between them. In germline, CDR1 is ENHRY, CDR2 SYGVKD. The CDR3 sequence: CAIRSDNSPLHF. The CDR3 bases are TGTGCCATCAGGAGCGATAATTCACCCCTCCACTTT.

The rearrangement links TRBV7-3 to TRBJ2-1, with unresolved D. Germline lookup yields CDR1 SGHTA and CDR2 FQGTGA. The CDR3 runs 13 residues. The V and J ends lost 5 bases and 12 bases respectively, with 17 bases between them. The CDR3 region has the DNA TGTGCCAGCAGCCTACTTGACCCCGGCTGGCAGTTCTTC. The encoded protein is CASSLLDPGWQFF.

This clonotype was seen many times. This chain joins TRBV20-1 and TRBJ2-7; D is unresolved. The CDR3 has 11 residues. The V gene's germline CDR1 is DFQATT and CDR2 SNEGSKA (reference sequence). V lost 3 bases, J lost 5 bases, and 8 bases lay in between. The CDR3 nucleotides read TGCAGTGCTAGGACCGGACACGAGCAGTACTTC. This codes for CSARTGHEQYF.

The chain is built from TRBV10-3 and TRBJ2-1; 7 bases align to TRBD2. The CDR3 covers 14 residues. Trimming took 2 bases from V and 6 from J; bases not matched to a gene: 4. Germline assignment: CDR1 ENHRY and CDR2 SYGVKD. This chain's CDR3 is CAISEVASGNEQFF. CDR3 coding DNA: TGTGCCATCAGTGAGGTGGCTAGCGGCAATGAGCAGTTCTTC.